Below are 7 T cell receptor beta chains sequenced from a single sample in a study of T cell changes during pregnancy in multiple sclerosis. Data came from immunoSEQ multiplex PCR; TCRdb stores just in-frame clones and leaves some out. The repertoire has about 98,000 clones, 92% of them found once; the top ten carry about 2%. The sample here was peripheral blood, taken after pregnancy. Every receptor here comes from a female donor in good health, enrolled as a control in a pregnancy study.

The chain employs TRBV11-2 and TRBJ1-5; the D gene is possibly TRBD1 (5 bases). Germline loops: CDR1 SGHAT, CDR2 FQNNGV. The CDR3 covers 13 residues. Trimming shortened V by 8 bases and J by 5 bases, and 13 bases separated the two germline ends. CDR3 in DNA: TGTGCCAGCGCTACAGGTATCGATCAGCCCCAGCATTTT. Amino acids: CASATGIDQPQHF.

For the CDR3, the DNA is TGTGCCAGCAGCCAAGATAGATTTGAAGCTTTCTTT. It is translated as CASSQDRFEAFF. This chain uses TRBV4-2 with TRBJ1-1; no clear D. The CDR3 has 12 amino acids. Germline V CDR1 and CDR2: LGHNA, YNFKEQ. V gave up 0 bases and J gave up 7 bases, with 6 bases separating them.

The chain combines TRBV28 with TRBJ2-7; 10 bases match TRBD2. Germline values: CDR1 MDHEN, CDR2 SYDVKM. The CDR3 consists of 13 residues. The V segment lost 6 bases and the J segment 3 bases; nucleotides outside the gene matches: 2. Written as DNA, the CDR3 is TGTGCCAGCAGCCCTAGCGGGAGCTACGAGCAGTACTTC. It yields the protein CASSPSGSYEQYF.

Only a few counts were recorded for this clone. The V call is TRBV5-1, the J call TRBJ1-1, with D hard to call. CDR1 is SGHRS, CDR2 YFSETQ, per germline. V was cut by 0 bases and J by 5 bases, with 5 bases left in between. The CDR3 is 12 residues long. CDR3 sequence (DNA): TGCGCCAGCAGCTTGGAAGCGACTGAAGCTTTCTTT. Encoded protein: CASSLEATEAFF.

The chain links TRBV19 to TRBJ1-4; D unclear. Trimming left V 5 bases short and J 0 bases short, with 19 bases between. This CDR3 is built from 18 residues. From germline, CDR1 is LNHDA and CDR2 SQIVND (reference sequence). CDR3 sequence: CASSPPFASGSTNEKLFF. The CDR3 coding sequence is TGTGCCAGTAGTCCGCCCTTCGCCTCGGGATCAACTAATGAAAAACTGTTTTTT.

This clone was detected only once. V and J are TRBV27 and TRBJ2-1; D is perhaps TRBD2 (5 bases). The CDR3 runs 14 residues. The V gene lost 2 bases and the J gene lost 8 bases, with 13 bases spanning the gap. From germline, CDR1 is MNHEY and CDR2 SMNVEV (reference sequence). CDR3 coding DNA: TGTGCCAGCAGTTTAACTCCCGGGCGGGATGAGCAGTTCTTC. Translation: CASSLTPGRDEQFF.

The chain is built from TRBV13 and TRBJ1-1; the D is unclear. This CDR3 is 14 amino acids long. CDR1 and CDR2 (germline): PRHDT, FYEKMQ (reference sequence). The V end lost 0 bases, the J end lost 1 base, and 6 bases lay between the germline ends. The CDR3 sequence is CASSLGAENTEAFF. The CDR3 DNA reads TGTGCCAGCAGCTTAGGGGCAGAGAACACTGAAGCTTTCTTT.